This T cell receptor (beta chain) was identified during a study of Ad26.COV2.S vaccination and SARS-CoV-2 variants. Study outcomes and limitations: Total T cell responses may have been underestimated by the TCR breadth and depth analyses. Individuals receiving vaccine had higher spike-specific TCR breadth than placebo recipients did.

Between the trimmed V and J ends, which lost 0 bases and 7 bases, there was a span of 13 bases. CDR1 is SGHRS, CDR2 YFSETQ, per germline. CDR3 length equals 15 residues. This clone was counted only a few times. Its target is not known. Treatment meaning: over 15 received Ad26.COV2.S at low or high dose, single or two shots; about 5 received placebo; per-sample allocation not given. Day 63 after the first injection of vaccine or placebo was the sampling time. An adult aged 18-55 years in Boston served as the donor. TCRdb keeps only in-frame clones here, not all; method: immunoSEQ multiplex PCR. The sample has around 450,000 clones, roughly 90% seen once.

The receptor was derived from a person between 18 and 59 years old who received the Ad26.COV2.S COVID-19 vaccine or a placebo. J is TRBJ2-2 and V is TRBV5-1; D possibly corresponds to TRBD2 (5 bases). This sample comprised peripheral blood, obtained in a trial of Ad26.COV2.S vaccine versus placebo. The chain's CDR3 is CASSLAGIVSGELFF. The CDR3 nucleotides read TGCGCCAGCAGCTTGGCCGGGATCGTTAGCGGGGAGCTGTTTTTT.